What follows are 32 T cell receptor beta chains derived from one specimen sequenced in a study of blood T cell repertoires in COVID-19. TCRdb's copy holds only in-frame clones and misses some; the assay was immunoSEQ multiplex PCR. The sample holds approximately 300,000 clones, 86% seen once. Sequenced input: PBMCs or T cells enriched from blood (not recorded which). Receptors originate from a young woman who had recovered from COVID-19.

The table lists this clone with a count of one. The rearrangement uses TRBV28 and TRBJ1-3; D is possibly TRBD1 (5 bases). V was pared by 8 bases and J by 4 bases, with 15 bases between. CDR1 MDHEN and CDR2 SYDVKM come from the germline V gene. There are 14 residues in the CDR3. The DNA of the CDR3 is TGTGCCAGCCGCAGGGTGTCGTGGGGAAACACCATATATTTT. It specifies CASRRVSWGNTIYF.

The CDR3 DNA follows: TGTGCCAGCTCCGGCAACAGTGGCCTGAACACCATATATTTT. Translated: CASSGNSGLNTIYF. V gene TRBV9 combines with J gene TRBJ1-3; D unclear. Germline CDR1 SGDLS, CDR2 YYNGEE. The V and J ends lost 7 bases and 7 bases respectively, with 18 bases between them. The CDR3 totals 14 residues.

This clone was seen a single time. The V and J genes are TRBV2 and TRBJ2-3; maybe TRBD2 (5 bases). This CDR3 contains 12 residues. CDR1 and CDR2 from the germline V gene are SNHLY and FYNNEI. The V gene lost 5 bases and the J gene lost 6 bases, with 9 bases spanning the gap. The CDR3, as DNA: TGTGCCAGCAGTCGCGGGCCCGATACGCAGTATTTT. Translating gives CASSRGPDTQYF.

The J gene is TRBJ2-7, the V gene TRBV27; D is uncertain. Germline V lookup: CDR1 MNHEY, CDR2 SMNVEV (reference sequence). Trimming pared 10 bases from V and 0 bases from J, leaving 13 bases between. CDR3 size: 13 residues. DNA of the CDR3: TGTGCCACCCGGTTCCTGAGCTCCTACGAGCAGTACTTC. Translated: CATRFLSSYEQYF.

This clone was found a few times. This chain uses TRBV4-1 with TRBJ1-1; D might be TRBD1 (5 bases). Trimming pared 5 bases from V and 3 bases from J, leaving 16 bases between. The CDR3 spans 15 residues. Germline CDR1 reads MGHRA; CDR2 reads YSYEKL. CDR3 amino acids: CASSDTMGGDTEAFF. The CDR3 DNA reads as TGCGCCAGCAGCGATACCATGGGGGGGGACACTGAAGCTTTCTTT.

This chain joins TRBV9 and TRBJ1-3; weak D call: TRBD1 (5 bases). CDR1 is SGDLS and CDR2 is YYNGEE in the germline V gene. V lost 0 bases, J lost 4 bases, and 8 bases lay in between. The CDR3 is made up of 14 amino acids. The CDR3 region has the DNA TGTGCCAGCAGCGTAGGGGGACTCGGAAACACCATATATTTT. It is translated as CASSVGGLGNTIYF.

The chain has TRBV18 and TRBJ1-4, with a tentative D call TRBD1 (5 bases). This CDR3 region has 15 residues. With 2 bases removed from V and 4 bases from J, the gap between germline ends came to 11 bases. Germline CDR1 and CDR2: KGHSH and LQKENI. CDR3 amino acids: CASSPDQGYNEKLFF. The CDR3 DNA sequence: TGTGCCAGCTCACCAGACCAGGGATATAATGAAAAACTGTTTTTT.

The rearrangement joins TRBV5-1 to TRBJ2-7; D might be TRBD1 (6 bases). The CDR3 has 14 residues. V lost 0 bases, J lost 1 base, and 8 bases lay in between. Germline V gene lookup returns CDR1 SGHRS and CDR2 YFSETQ. CDR3 sequence: CASSLGQESYEQYF. As DNA, the CDR3 is TGCGCCAGCAGCTTGGGACAGGAATCCTACGAGCAGTACTTC.

In this sample, this clone turned up a few times. The V call is TRBV12-3 or TRBV12-4, the J call TRBJ1-1, with D perhaps TRBD1 (6 bases). The CDR3 has 13 residues. The ends were cut back, 6 bases at V and 11 bases at J, with 19 bases in the middle. This chain's CDR3 is CASRPDGRGKAFF. The CDR3 bases are TGTGCCAGCAGGCCGGACGGAAGGGGGAAGGCTTTCTTT.

V gene TRBV4-1 combines with J gene TRBJ1-2; D call uncertain. From germline, CDR1 is MGHRA and CDR2 YSYEKL. V was clipped by 3 bases and J by 0 bases, with 20 bases between them. The CDR3 is made up of 18 amino acids. DNA of the CDR3: TGCGCCAGCAGCCATCCTAAGGCGGGGAGACCTTCTAACTATGGCTACACCTTC. Its translation is CASSHPKAGRPSNYGYTF.

The chain joins TRBV7-9 to TRBJ2-5, with D unclear. The CDR3 is 14 residues long. Per the germline V gene, CDR1 is SEHNR and CDR2 is FQNEAQ (reference sequence). The V and J ends lost 2 bases and 3 bases respectively, with 10 bases between them. CDR3: CASSLYRQEETQYF. Here the CDR3 DNA reads TGTGCCAGCAGCTTATACCGCCAGGAAGAGACCCAGTACTTC.

This clone appeared once. The V gene is TRBV5-5, the J gene TRBJ1-1; a possible D gene is TRBD1 (5 bases). This CDR3 region has 12 residues. V was trimmed by 3 bases and J by 10 bases, leaving 13 bases between them. CDR1 SGHKS and CDR2 YYEKEE come from the germline V gene (reference sequence). The CDR3 nucleotides are TGTGCCAGCAGCTATGACAGTTTTGGAGCTTTCTTT. Translated, it gives CASSYDSFGAFF. The variable domain in full, with the rest retrieved from reference TRBV5-5 and TRBJ1-1, is DAGVTQSPTHLIKTRGQQVTLRCSPISGHKSVSWYQQVLGQGPQFIFQYYEKEERGRGNFPDRFSARQFPNYSSELNVNALLLGDSALYLCASSYDSFGAFFGQGTRLTVV.

This clone has just a few counts. V is TRBV27 and J is TRBJ1-5, with TRBD1 matching 8 bases. V lost 6 bases to trimming and J lost 7 bases; unmatched junction nucleotides: 8. The CDR3 extends over 14 amino acids. In germline, CDR1 is MNHEY, CDR2 SMNVEV (reference sequence). The CDR3 spells CASRLTGEYQPQHF. The DNA of the CDR3 is TGTGCCAGCAGATTGACAGGGGAGTACCAGCCCCAGCATTTT.

The V call is TRBV28, the J call TRBJ1-1; perhaps TRBD1 as D (6 bases). From germline, CDR1 is MDHEN and CDR2 SYDVKM. The CDR3 is 13 amino acids. V dropped 7 bases and J dropped 1 base, with 10 bases sitting between them. CDR3 residues: CASIQGQNTEAFF. The CDR3 DNA follows: TGTGCCAGCATTCAGGGGCAGAACACTGAAGCTTTCTTT.

The V call is TRBV5-1, the J call TRBJ2-2; weak D call: TRBD1 (6 bases). The V gene's germline CDR1 is SGHRS and CDR2 YFSETQ. This CDR3 is built from 15 residues. Between the trimmed V and J ends, which lost 4 bases and 0 bases, there was a span of 10 bases. CDR3: CASSTGQSNTGELFF. DNA for the CDR3: TGCGCCAGCAGCACCGGACAGTCGAACACCGGGGAGCTGTTTTTT.

This clone was observed once. The chain carries TRBV29-1 and TRBJ2-4; the match to TRBD2 covers 7 bases. Trimming removed 6 bases from V and 7 bases from J; junction bases left unmatched: 18. There are 16 residues in the CDR3. Germline V gene lookup returns CDR1 SQVTM and CDR2 ANQGSEA. CDR3 sequence: CSVNGLGSGWVNIQYF. The CDR3 nucleotides are TGCAGCGTCAACGGCCTGGGTAGCGGGTGGGTTAACATTCAGTACTTC.

CDR3 region: CASESRGQTNQPQHF. The CDR3 nucleotides read TGTGCCAGCGAATCCCGAGGCCAGACTAATCAGCCCCAGCATTTT. V is TRBV28 and J is TRBJ1-5, with D unresolved. Per germline, CDR1 MDHEN and CDR2 SYDVKM. This CDR3 is 15 amino acids long. V gave up 8 bases and J gave up 4 bases, with 18 bases separating them.

The chain is built from TRBV9 and TRBJ2-2, with D possibly matching TRBD1 (5 bases). With 0 bases removed from V and 0 bases from J, the gap between germline ends came to 9 bases. Germline V gene lookup returns CDR1 SGDLS and CDR2 YYNGEE. The CDR3 runs 16 residues. CDR3: CASSVGQHANTGELFF. In DNA, the CDR3 is TGTGCCAGCAGCGTAGGACAGCACGCGAACACCGGGGAGCTGTTTTTT.

This chain uses TRBV12-3 or TRBV12-4 with TRBJ2-2; maybe TRBD1 (6 bases). The CDR3 extends over 13 amino acids. Between the trimmed V and J ends, which lost 8 bases and 3 bases, there was a span of 10 bases. As DNA, the CDR3 is TGTGCCAGCCGGGACACCGACACCGGGGAGCTGTTTTTT. Encoded protein: CASRDTDTGELFF.

The V and J genes are TRBV5-1 and TRBJ2-7; possibly TRBD1 for D (6 bases). V lost 5 bases and J lost 4, with 16 bases in between. This CDR3 region has 14 residues. The germline CDR1 and CDR2 sequences are SGHRS and YFSETQ. As DNA, the CDR3 is TGCGCCAGCAGTTCAGGGGCGCTGCTGTACGAGCAGTACTTC. Translation: CASSSGALLYEQYF.

The chain links TRBV2 to TRBJ1-6; 8 positions match TRBD1. In germline, CDR1 is SNHLY, CDR2 FYNNEI. The ends lost 6 bases at V and 9 bases at J; junction bases unmatched: 7. The CDR3 has 14 amino acids. The chain's CDR3 is CASSLDREASPLHF. The CDR3 DNA is TGTGCCAGCAGCCTGGACAGGGAGGCTTCACCCCTCCACTTT.

The chain carries TRBV4-1 and TRBJ2-1; the match to TRBD2 covers 11 bases. The CDR3 totals 18 residues. The V gene's germline CDR1 is MGHRA and CDR2 YSYEKL. Trimming cost V 0 bases and J 3 bases; bases outside gene matches: 7. CDR3 nucleotides: TGCGCCAGCAGCCAAGATGGGCTAGCGGGGGGTAGCTACAATGAGCAGTTCTTC. Translation gives CASSQDGLAGGSYNEQFF.

This chain connects TRBV9 to TRBJ2-5; 8 positions match TRBD2. The CDR3 contains 17 residues. Germline lookup yields CDR1 SGDLS and CDR2 YYNGEE. With 4 bases clipped from V and 5 bases from J, the junction kept 16 bases outside the gene matches. The CDR3 nucleotides are TGTGCCAGCAGCCCCAGAGGAGGGTTAGCGGGGCGGGAGACCCAGTACTTC. Protein product: CASSPRGGLAGRETQYF.

The genes are TRBV2 and TRBJ1-5, with TRBD1 matching 7 bases. J gave up 6 bases and V 5 bases, and 10 bases lay outside the gene matches. Germline CDR1 SNHLY, CDR2 FYNNEI. The CDR3 consists of 15 residues. CDR3 loop: CASSPRQGAGQPQHF. CDR3 DNA sequence: TGTGCCAGCAGTCCCCGACAGGGTGCCGGTCAGCCCCAGCATTTT.

This chain joins TRBV5-4 and TRBJ2-5; the D is unclear. CDR1 SGHNT and CDR2 YYREEE come from the germline V gene (reference sequence). Trimming removed 0 bases from V and 2 bases from J, with 8 bases in between. The CDR3 contains 14 residues. The CDR3 DNA follows: TGTGCCAGCAGCTTGGTTCCTAGTCAAGAGACCCAGTACTTC. Translating gives CASSLVPSQETQYF. The whole variable domain, filled in from reference TRBV5-4 and TRBJ2-5, reads ETGVTQSPTHLIKTRGQQVTLRCSSQSGHNTVSWYQQALGQGPQFIFQYYREEENGRGNFPPRFSGLQFPNYSSELNVNALELDDSALYLCASSLVPSQETQYFGPGTRLLVL.

This sequence joins TRBV4-1 and TRBJ1-1; 9 nucleotides line up with TRBD1. The CDR3 covers 15 residues. Per germline, CDR1 MGHRA and CDR2 YSYEKL. V lost 4 bases and J lost 0; bases outside the gene matches: 3. CDR3: CASSRGTGLNTEAFF. The CDR3 DNA reads TGCGCCAGCAGCCGAGGGACAGGGTTGAACACTGAAGCTTTCTTT.

Written as DNA, the CDR3 is TGTGCCAGTAGTATAGCCGCCGGAGATGAGCAGTTCTTC. Amino acids: CASSIAAGDEQFF. This chain joins TRBV19 and TRBJ2-1; D gene unclear. The CDR3 runs 13 residues. Looked up from germline, CDR1 is LNHDA and CDR2 is SQIVND (reference sequence). With 1 base removed from V and 8 bases from J, the gap between germline ends came to 9 bases.

The chain is built from TRBV24-1 and TRBJ2-7; D is uncertain. CDR3 length: 13 amino acids. Germline V gene sequence: CDR1 KGHDR, CDR2 SFDVKD. V was shortened by 8 bases and J by 5 bases, with 15 bases between the two germline ends. CDR3 sequence reads: CATTLTRRHEQYF. As DNA, the CDR3 is TGTGCCACCACGTTAACCAGGCGCCACGAGCAGTACTTC.

The rearrangement uses TRBV2 and TRBJ1-5; possible D gene TRBD1, 5 bases. The CDR3 consists of 17 residues. The V and J ends lost 0 bases and 3 bases respectively, with 15 bases between them. From germline, CDR1 is SNHLY and CDR2 FYNNEI. The CDR3 DNA sequence: TGTGCCAGCAGTGAAGCGGGGGGATTCCTGCTCAATCAGCCCCAGCATTTT. Its translation: CASSEAGGFLLNQPQHF. Filled out from reference TRBV2 and TRBJ1-5, the complete variable domain reads EPEVTQTPSHQVTQMGQEVILRCVPISNHLYFYWYRQILGQKVEFLVSFYNNEISEKSEIFDDQFSVERPDGSNFTLKIRSTKLEDSAMYFCASSEAGGFLLNQPQHFGDGTRLSIL.

The rearrangement uses TRBV10-1 and TRBJ1-4; 9 nucleotides align to TRBD1. V lost 5 bases and J lost 5; bases outside the gene matches: 3. The CDR3 covers 14 residues. The germline gives CDR1 WNHNN, CDR2 SYGVQD (reference sequence). This CDR3 is CASSSGTGNEKLFF. Here the CDR3 DNA reads TGCGCCAGCAGTTCCGGGACAGGGAATGAAAAACTGTTTTTT.

J is TRBJ1-1 and V is TRBV25-1; 9 bases align to TRBD1. Germline V gene lookup returns CDR1 MGHDK and CDR2 SYGVNS. This CDR3 is built from 16 residues. J lost 6 bases, V lost 3 bases, and 11 bases had no gene match. The CDR3 nucleotides are TGTGCCAGCAGTGATGGACAGGGGATGGGAGGCGCTGAAGCTTTCTTT. Its protein is CASSDGQGMGGAEAFF.

V is TRBV20-1 and J is TRBJ1-2, with 7 nucleotides matching TRBD1. CDR3 length equals 13 residues. The V segment lost 3 bases and the J segment 7 bases; nucleotides outside the gene matches: 8. Germline CDR1 is DFQATT and CDR2 is SNEGSKA (reference sequence). The CDR3: CSASLTGESGYTF. The CDR3 DNA sequence: TGCAGTGCTAGTCTCACAGGGGAGTCTGGCTACACCTTC.